The T cell receptor (beta chain) under discussion was sequenced for a study of cytomegalovirus exposure and HLA in healthy donors. General study results and limits: According to reports, the classifier identified cytomegalovirus status with high specificity and sensitivity.

The germline V gene encodes CDR1 MNHNS and CDR2 SASEGT. This CDR3 region has 15 residues. V was trimmed by 8 bases and J by 8 bases, leaving 21 bases between them. On this clone itself: Its antigen is not identified.

Measured with immunoSEQ multiplex PCR; TCRdb has only the in-frame clones, and not every one. The sample consists of some 200,000 clones, 85% to 95% of them appearing once. The clonotype was recovered from a woman aged 18-35 years in good health and CMV-seronegative. The rearrangement uses TRBV6-1 and TRBJ2-2, with D possibly being TRBD1 (5 bases). The sequenced sample was PBMCs. This CDR3 is CASERGTSSSGELFF. The CDR3 bases are TGTGCCAGCGAAAGGGGAACAAGTAGTTCTGGGGAGCTGTTTTTT.